The 5 T cell receptor beta chains below were found in one sample sequenced in a study of graft-versus-host responses after intestinal transplantation. No antigen is known for these receptors. Profiling relied on immunoSEQ multiplex PCR, and the TCRdb table lists in-frame clones only, not all of them. The sample gives over 100,000 clones, over 80% of which show up once; about 0.11% is in the top ten. The starting material was unstimulated CD4+ T cells sorted from spleen or lymph node cells, obtained before intestinal transplant. The receptor source for this set is a human donor who received an intestinal transplant.

The CDR3 sequence is CASTLSGPVSEAFF. The CDR3 DNA reads as TGTGCCAGCACTCTCTCTGGTCCGGTCTCTGAAGCTTTCTTT. The V and J genes are TRBV28 and TRBJ1-1; D is undetermined. The CDR3 runs to 14 residues. The V gene's germline CDR1 is MDHEN and CDR2 SYDVKM. V lost 7 bases to trimming and J lost 6 bases, with 18 bases between them.

This clone was seen only once. The chain recombines TRBV11-2 with TRBJ2-3; tentatively, D is TRBD1 (5 bases). The CDR3 sequence is 16 residues long. Germline assignment: CDR1 SGHAT and CDR2 FQNNGV. The ends were cut back, 2 bases at V and 4 bases at J, with 16 bases in the middle. The CDR3 protein is CASSLRRDGWADTQYF. In nucleotides, the CDR3 is TGTGCCAGCAGCTTACGCAGGGATGGCTGGGCAGATACGCAGTATTTT.

The chain uses TRBV5-1 and TRBJ2-7; 8 bases are a match to TRBD1. V lost 0 bases, J lost 4 bases, and 9 bases stayed unmatched. Germline values: CDR1 SGHRS, CDR2 YFSETQ. The CDR3 has 16 residues. CDR3 residues: CASSLGTGPPYYEQYF. The CDR3 nucleotides are TGCGCCAGCAGCTTGGGGACAGGGCCCCCTTATTACGAGCAGTACTTC.

This clone appeared a few times. The chain combines TRBV19 with TRBJ1-5; no definite D call. V was clipped by 6 bases and J by 6 bases, with 18 bases between them. The CDR3 loop spans 15 amino acids. Germline V lookup: CDR1 LNHDA, CDR2 SQIVND (reference sequence). The CDR3 loop is CASSKGAGLGQPQHF. CDR3 nucleotide sequence: TGTGCCAGTAGCAAAGGCGCGGGCTTGGGTCAGCCCCAGCATTTT.

The chain joins TRBV30 to TRBJ1-4; 9 bases align to TRBD1. Per germline, CDR1 GTSNPN and CDR2 SVGIG (reference sequence). The CDR3 length is 12 residues. Losses at the gene ends were 0 bases for V and 13 bases for J; bases not matched to a gene: 3. CDR3 DNA: TGTGCCTGGAGTGTATCGGGACAGGGACTGTTTTTT. Translating gives CAWSVSGQGLFF. Full variable domain (outside the CDR3, taken from reference TRBV30 and TRBJ1-4): SQTIHQWPATLVQPVGSPLSLECTVEGTSNPNLYWYRQAAGRGLQLLFYSVGIGQISSEVPQNLSASRPQDRQFILSSKKLLLSDSGFYLCAWSVSGQGLFFGSGTQLSVL.